Presented here are 3 T cell receptor beta chains from one specimen sequenced in a study of blood T cell repertoires in COVID-19 (TCRdb year 2020). To prepare the library, the immunoSEQ multiplex PCR assay was applied. This is the immuneACCESS table as TCRdb keeps it, with only in-frame sequences that have V and J called. A part of the clones is gone; compared with another copy, unresolved V genes explain less than half, and the rest is unexplained. This sample lists 220,000 or so clones; under 90% were detected once. The top ten hold around 3.5% of the sample. Material for sequencing was peripheral blood. All receptors derive from a woman over 75 with acute or convalescent COVID-19.

The chain uses TRBV2 and TRBJ1-5; 7 nucleotides align to TRBD1. With 4 bases clipped from V and 4 bases from J, the junction kept 7 bases outside the gene matches. This CDR3 region has 15 residues. The V gene's germline CDR1 is SNHLY and CDR2 FYNNEI. CDR3 amino acids: CASSVQGQPNQPQHF. CDR3 bases: TGTGCCAGCAGTGTCCAGGGACAGCCTAATCAGCCCCAGCATTTT.

This chain joins TRBV19 and TRBJ1-3; 8 bases are shared with TRBD1. Germline-derived CDR1 and CDR2 are LNHDA and SQIVND (reference sequence). Trimming cost V 10 bases and J 2 bases; bases outside gene matches: 10. The CDR3 consists of 15 residues. CDR3 nucleotides: TGTGCCACCCTCCCAGGGGGCAGCCCTGGAAACACCATATATTTT. As protein: CATLPGGSPGNTIYF.

The rearrangement uses TRBV7-2 and TRBJ1-2; D ambiguous. Germline values: CDR1 SGHTA, CDR2 FQGNSA. Trimming removed 5 bases at V and 2 bases at J, with 9 bases between. The CDR3 spans 13 residues. CDR3 sequence (DNA): TGTGCCAGCAGCCAACAGAGAAACTATGGCTACACCTTC. Protein sequence: CASSQQRNYGYTF. The whole variable domain, remainder taken from reference TRBV7-2 and TRBJ1-2, is GAGVSQSPSNKVTEKGKDVELRCDPISGHTALYWYRQSLGQGLEFLIYFQGNSAPDKSGLPSDRFSAERTGGSVSTLTIQRTQQEDSAVYLCASSQQRNYGYTFGSGTRLTVV.